What follows are 7 T cell receptor beta chains derived from one specimen sequenced in a study of T-cell memory formation after mild COVID-19. TCRdb ran MiXCR on the 5' RACE reads and lists one entry per CDR3 protein. This table holds fewer than 650,000 distinct CDR3 sequences, roughly a sixth found once. The sample comprised PBMCs or a T cell subset sorted from them (not recorded which). The receptor source for this set is an adult woman who had mild COVID-19 (a few samples of this study predate the infection). Cell type and time point are not known.

Only a few counts were recorded for this clonotype. This chain joins TRBV5-5 and TRBJ1-1; possibly TRBD1 for D (5 bases). Trimming cost V 4 bases and J 3 bases, with 16 bases left between them. Germline CDR1 SGHKS, CDR2 YYEKEE (reference sequence). This CDR3 is 15 amino acids long. CDR3 nucleotides: TGTGCCAGCAGCATACGGGACGGTTTCCACACTGAAGCTTTCTTT. It specifies CASSIRDGFHTEAFF.

The chain recombines TRBV5-1 with TRBJ1-1; 7 bases are a match to TRBD1. J gave up 10 bases and V 0 bases, and 12 bases lay outside the gene matches. The CDR3 covers 15 residues. Germline CDR1 SGHRS, CDR2 YFSETQ. CDR3 bases: TGCGCCAGCAGCTTGGATGCCCAGGACAGGAGGTCAGCTTTCTTT. It specifies CASSLDAQDRRSAFF. Variable domain in full (rest from reference TRBV5-1 and TRBJ1-1): KAGVTQTPRYLIKTRGQQVTLSCSPISGHRSVSWYQQTPGQGLQFLFEYFSETQRNKGNFPGRFSGRQFSNSRSEMNVSTLELGDSALYLCASSLDAQDRRSAFFGQGTRLTVV.

This chain links TRBV4-2 with TRBJ2-1; 8 positions agree with TRBD2. The V gene end was trimmed by 3 bases and the J gene end by 6 bases; junction bases not matched to a gene: 1. Germline V gene lookup returns CDR1 LGHNA and CDR2 YNFKEQ. CDR3 length equals 13 residues. CDR3 coding DNA: TGTGCCAGCAGCCACGGGACTAGCAATGAGCAGTTCTTC. Encoded protein: CASSHGTSNEQFF.

This clonotype was found many times. The rearrangement joins TRBV12-3 or TRBV12-4 to TRBJ2-1, with TRBD2 matching 9 bases. This CDR3 is built from 14 residues. After removal of 3 bases from V and 6 bases from J, the junction contained 3 bases not matched to a gene. For the CDR3, the DNA is TGTGCCAGCAGTTTCGGGCGGGAGGGCAATGAGCAGTTCTTC. Encoded protein: CASSFGREGNEQFF.

The V and J genes are TRBV29-1 and TRBJ2-1; possible D gene TRBD1, 5 bases. Trimming took 0 bases from V and 9 from J, leaving 21 bases between them. Germline V CDR1 and CDR2: SQVTM, ANQGSEA. This CDR3 contains 16 residues. DNA of the CDR3: TGCAGCGTTGAAGATGAGGTTGCAGGGCTGGGCGGTGAGCAGTTCTTC. It codes for CSVEDEVAGLGGEQFF.

This clonotype has more than one count but fewer than ten. The V and J genes are TRBV6-5 and TRBJ2-1; TRBD2 aligns across 10 bases. V was clipped by 1 base and J by 9 bases; unmatched bases: 6. Germline V gene lookup returns CDR1 MNHEY and CDR2 SVGAGI. The CDR3 sequence is 15 residues long. The CDR3 here is CASSYWLAGEAEQFF. The DNA for the CDR3 is TGTGCCAGCAGTTACTGGCTAGCGGGAGAGGCTGAGCAGTTCTTC.

The rearrangement links TRBV7-6 to TRBJ1-1, with TRBD1 matching 7 bases. This CDR3 region has 15 residues. Germline CDR1 is SGHVS and CDR2 is FNYEAQ. V dropped 7 bases and J dropped 3; count of bases not matched to a gene: 11. CDR3 DNA sequence: TGTGCCAGCACCTCCCAGGGGGGTCCGGACACTGAAGCTTTCTTT. This codes for CASTSQGGPDTEAFF. The entire variable domain, with the rest obtained from reference TRBV7-6 and TRBJ1-1, is as follows: GAGVSQSPRYKVTKRGQDVALRCDPISGHVSLYWYRQALGQGPEFLTYFNYEAQQDKSGLPNDRFSAERPEGSISTLTIQRTEQRDSAMYRCASTSQGGPDTEAFFGQGTRLTVV.